Presented here are 21 T cell receptor beta chains from one specimen sequenced in a study of T cell repertoires in cytomegalovirus infection. Using its own MiXCR run on the reads, TCRdb lists one record per CDR3 protein. The table lists approximately 130,000 distinct CDR3 sequences, less than 9.5% of them singletons. Sequences were obtained from PBMCs. The receptors come from a human donor in good health (CMV status not recorded). Some clones in this sample may be carry-over from other donors' samples.

This clonotype was seen at least ten times. The chain carries TRBV7-2 and TRBJ2-5; 9 nucleotides line up with TRBD2. The CDR3 loop spans 15 amino acids. V shed 5 bases, J shed 5 bases, and the junction held 9 bases outside the gene matches. From germline, CDR1 is SGHTA and CDR2 FQGNSA. This CDR3 reads CASSVSGLASETQYF. Here the CDR3 DNA reads TGTGCCAGCAGCGTGTCGGGACTAGCTTCTGAGACCCAGTACTTC.

Many counts were recorded for this clonotype. The chain links TRBV3-1 to TRBJ2-1; a weak D match, TRBD1 (5 bases). Trimming removed 4 bases from V and 5 bases from J, with 12 bases in between. This CDR3 spans 14 amino acids. Germline CDR1 reads LGHDT; CDR2 reads YNNKEL (reference sequence). In DNA form, the CDR3 reads TGTGCCAGCAGCCCCCGCGCAGGGAACAATGAGCAGTTCTTC. Translating it yields CASSPRAGNNEQFF.

This clonotype has ten or more counts. The chain carries TRBV5-1 and TRBJ2-7; the match to TRBD1 covers 7 bases. V shed 4 bases, J shed 3 bases, and the junction held 7 bases outside the gene matches. CDR1 SGHRS and CDR2 YFSETQ come from the germline V gene. This CDR3 has 14 amino acids. The chain's CDR3 is CASSTTTGRYEQYF. CDR3 coding DNA: TGCGCCAGCAGCACCACGACAGGGCGCTACGAGCAGTACTTC.

This clonotype occurred a few times. The V gene is TRBV9, the J gene TRBJ1-1, with TRBD1 matching over 9 bases. This CDR3 is 15 amino acids long. After removal of 0 bases from V and 4 bases from J, the junction contained 4 bases not matched to a gene. Germline V gene data show CDR1 as SGDLS and CDR2 as YYNGEE. The CDR3 region has the DNA TGTGCCAGCAGCGTAGATGGGACAGGGAGCACTGAAGCTTTCTTT. It specifies CASSVDGTGSTEAFF.

This clonotype was picked up many times. The chain combines TRBV28 with TRBJ2-1; D remains unclear. Per the germline V gene, CDR1 is MDHEN and CDR2 is SYDVKM. The CDR3 has 15 residues. V was trimmed by 3 bases and J by 0 bases, leaving 9 bases between them. CDR3 sequence: CASSLPHVSYNEQFF. CDR3 DNA: TGTGCCAGCAGTTTGCCTCATGTCTCCTACAATGAGCAGTTCTTC.

This clonotype showed up many times. The rearrangement joins TRBV6-2 or TRBV6-3 to TRBJ2-7; TRBD1 is a possible D gene (5 bases). Germline lookup yields CDR1 MNHEY and CDR2 SVGEGT. This CDR3 has 12 amino acids. The V end lost 7 bases, the J end lost 4 bases, and 11 bases lay between the germline ends. The CDR3 is CASTPGRYEQYF. The CDR3 nucleotides are TGTGCCAGCACCCCAGGGCGTTACGAGCAGTACTTC.

This clonotype was seen many times. V usage is TRBV19 and J usage is TRBJ1-1; 7 bases align to TRBD1. The germline CDR1 and CDR2 sequences are LNHDA and SQIVND (reference sequence). This CDR3 region has 16 residues. The V segment lost 3 bases and the J segment 0 bases; nucleotides outside the gene matches: 7. The CDR3 DNA sequence: TGTGCCAGTAGTATGGGGTGGGACAGCATGAACACTGAAGCTTTCTTT. This codes for CASSMGWDSMNTEAFF.

This clonotype showed up many times. V is TRBV10-3 and J is TRBJ2-1; 7 bases line up with TRBD2. The germline CDR1 and CDR2 sequences are ENHRY and SYGVKD. The CDR3 totals 15 residues. The V gene end was trimmed by 0 bases and the J gene end by 3 bases; junction bases not matched to a gene: 2. The CDR3 DNA reads TGTGCCATCAGTGAGTCGGGGGGGTACTACAATGAGCAGTTCTTC. Its translation: CAISESGGYYNEQFF.

This clonotype occurred many times. The chain couples TRBV4-2 to TRBJ2-3; D may be TRBD1 or TRBD2 (5 bases each). The germline V gene has CDR1 LGHNA and CDR2 YNFKEQ. This CDR3 region has 14 residues. V was clipped by 2 bases and J by 1 base, with 7 bases between them. The chain's CDR3 is CASSQQGGTDTQYF. Written as DNA, the CDR3 is TGTGCCAGCAGCCAACAGGGAGGCACAGATACGCAGTATTTT.

This clonotype was seen repeatedly, ten times or more. The CDR3 here is CASSLVFMNTEAFF. The CDR3 bases are TGCGCCAGCAGCTTGGTATTTATGAACACTGAAGCTTTCTTT. The gene calls are TRBV5-1 and TRBJ1-1; D call uncertain. This CDR3 contains 14 residues. Germline V lookup: CDR1 SGHRS, CDR2 YFSETQ. V gave up 0 bases and J gave up 0 bases, with 6 bases separating them.

This clonotype occurred many times. The V and J genes are TRBV13 and TRBJ2-3; maybe TRBD2 (8 bases). V lost 5 bases to trimming and J lost 0 bases, with 24 bases between them. CDR3 size: 19 residues. Germline CDR1 is PRHDT and CDR2 is FYEKMQ (reference sequence). CDR3 bases: TGTGCCAGCAGCGTCACCGGGACTAGGGGGCCCCTCAGCACAGATACGCAGTATTTT. This translates into CASSVTGTRGPLSTDTQYF.

With regard to this clonotype: This could be a read error, since a much larger clone is one nucleotide away. This chain joins TRBV12-3 or TRBV12-4 and TRBJ1-1; D gene ambiguous. V was pared by 7 bases and J by 5 bases, with 17 bases between. CDR3 length: 14 residues. The CDR3 protein is CASIMAEGLTEAFF. CDR3 nucleotide sequence: TGTGCCAGCATTATGGCAGAGGGTCTTACTGAAGCTTTCTTT.

This clonotype was found many times. The chain has TRBV7-2 and TRBJ2-7; 7 bases are a match to TRBD2. CDR1 and CDR2 (germline): SGHTA, FQGNSA. The CDR3 is made up of 15 amino acids. With V trimmed by 1 base and J by 2 bases, 5 bases remained unmatched. The CDR3: CASSLDVGGAYEQYF. DNA of the CDR3: TGTGCCAGCAGCTTAGATGTTGGGGGGGCCTACGAGCAGTACTTC.

The V gene is TRBV20-1, the J gene TRBJ2-7; D may be TRBD1 or TRBD2 (5 bases each). The germline V gene encodes CDR1 DFQATT and CDR2 SNEGSKA (reference sequence). Trimming shortened V by 1 base and J by 9 bases, and 22 bases separated the two germline ends. The length of the CDR3 is 15 residues. The CDR3, as DNA: TGCAGTGCTAGAGCTAGTCTAGGGACCTCGGATGGGCAGTACTTC. It encodes CSARASLGTSDGQYF.

This clonotype was picked up many times. The chain is built from TRBV24-1 and TRBJ2-1; perhaps TRBD2 as D (6 bases). CDR3 length: 15 amino acids. Looked up from germline, CDR1 is KGHDR and CDR2 is SFDVKD. V lost 2 bases and J 3 bases, leaving 10 bases between the germline ends. CDR3 bases: TGTGCCACCAGTGATTCCGGGACTTACTACAATGAGCAGTTCTTC. Its protein is CATSDSGTYYNEQFF.

The chain carries TRBV29-1 and TRBJ2-7; TRBD1 agrees at 9 bases. V lost 3 bases and J lost 0; bases outside the gene matches: 9. Per the germline V gene, CDR1 is SQVTM and CDR2 is ANQGSEA. CDR3 length: 16 residues. The CDR3 DNA reads as TGCAGCGTTGAGGGGGGCCCGGGACAGGGCTCCTACGAGCAGTACTTC. Its translation is CSVEGGPGQGSYEQYF.

This clonotype was seen at least ten times. This chain uses TRBV12-3 or TRBV12-4 with TRBJ2-3; TRBD2 might be the D (5 bases). This CDR3 contains 15 residues. Deletions cut 2 bases from V and 6 bases from J, with 15 bases between. The CDR3 protein is CASSLRRRRSDTQYF. The CDR3, as DNA: TGTGCCAGCAGTTTACGGCGGCGGAGGAGCGATACGCAGTATTTT.

Many counts were recorded for this clonotype. The V and J genes are TRBV6-2 or TRBV6-3 and TRBJ1-1, with D unresolved. Trimming left V 6 bases short and J 2 bases short, with 13 bases between. The CDR3 runs 14 residues. Germline lookup yields CDR1 MNHEY and CDR2 SVGEGT. The CDR3 is CASRHKTRNTEAFF. In DNA form, the CDR3 reads TGTGCCAGCAGACATAAGACACGCAACACTGAAGCTTTCTTT.

This clonotype was detected ten times or more. The chain is built from TRBV25-1 and TRBJ1-6; D possibly corresponds to TRBD1 (5 bases). Trimming took off 1 base at V and 8 bases at J, with 15 bases between the two ends. CDR3 length: 16 amino acids. Germline CDR1 MGHDK, CDR2 SYGVNS. DNA for the CDR3: TGTGCCAGCAGTGAATCCAGGACATCCCCTCATTCACCCCTCCACTTT. Translating gives CASSESRTSPHSPLHF.

This clonotype has more than one count but fewer than ten. The genes are TRBV28 and TRBJ2-5; TRBD2 matches at 8 bases. The CDR3 is 15 residues long. Germline V gene lookup returns CDR1 MDHEN and CDR2 SYDVKM. V lost 7 bases, J lost 5 bases, and 12 bases stayed unmatched. The CDR3 DNA reads as TGTGCCAGCATGTCGGCCCGGGGGGGCCCTGAGACCCAGTACTTC. Its translation is CASMSARGGPETQYF.

This clonotype was observed many times. This rearrangement joins TRBV2 to TRBJ1-4; D gene ambiguous. Per germline, CDR1 SNHLY and CDR2 FYNNEI. The CDR3 runs 15 residues. The V gene lost 6 bases and the J gene lost 7 bases, with 18 bases spanning the gap. CDR3 residues: CASSATAGSREKLFF. As DNA, the CDR3 is TGTGCCAGCAGCGCGACGGCGGGGTCTCGTGAAAAACTGTTTTTT.